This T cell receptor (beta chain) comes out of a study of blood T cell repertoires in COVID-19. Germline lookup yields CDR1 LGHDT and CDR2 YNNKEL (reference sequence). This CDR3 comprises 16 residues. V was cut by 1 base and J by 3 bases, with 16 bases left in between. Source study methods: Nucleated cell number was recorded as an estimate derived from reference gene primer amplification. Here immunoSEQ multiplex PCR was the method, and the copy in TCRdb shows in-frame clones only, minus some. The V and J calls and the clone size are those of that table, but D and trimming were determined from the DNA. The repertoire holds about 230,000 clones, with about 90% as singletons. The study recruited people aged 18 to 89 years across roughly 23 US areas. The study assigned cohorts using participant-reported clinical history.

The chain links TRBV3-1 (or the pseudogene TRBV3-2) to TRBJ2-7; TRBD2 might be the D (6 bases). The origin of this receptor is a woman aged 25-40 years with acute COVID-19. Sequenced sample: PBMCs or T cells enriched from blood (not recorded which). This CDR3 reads CASSQAGVQRVYEQYF. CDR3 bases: TGTGCCAGCAGCCAAGCGGGGGTTCAAAGGGTCTACGAGCAGTACTTC.